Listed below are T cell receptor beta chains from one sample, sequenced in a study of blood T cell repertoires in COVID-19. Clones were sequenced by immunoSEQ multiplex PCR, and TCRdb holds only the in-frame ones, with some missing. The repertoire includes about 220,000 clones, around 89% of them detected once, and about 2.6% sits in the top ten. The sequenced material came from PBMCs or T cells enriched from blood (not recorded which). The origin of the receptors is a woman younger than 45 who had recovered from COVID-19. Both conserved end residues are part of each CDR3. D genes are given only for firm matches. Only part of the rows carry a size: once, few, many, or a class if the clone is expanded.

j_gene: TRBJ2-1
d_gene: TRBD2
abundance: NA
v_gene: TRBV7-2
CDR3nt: TGTGCCAGCAGCTTAGCGGCGGGGGGGCTCAATGAGCAGTTCTTC
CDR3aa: CASSLAAGGLNEQFF

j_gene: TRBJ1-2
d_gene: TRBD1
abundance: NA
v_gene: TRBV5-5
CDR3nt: TGTGCCAGCAGTTTGACAGGGGACTACTATGGCTACACCTTC
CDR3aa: CASSLTGDYYGYTF

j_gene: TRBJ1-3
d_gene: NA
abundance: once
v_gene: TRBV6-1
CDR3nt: TGTGCCAGCAGTGAGCGTGACCCCAGAGGCGGCTCTGGAAACACCATATATTTT
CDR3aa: CASSERDPRGGSGNTIYF

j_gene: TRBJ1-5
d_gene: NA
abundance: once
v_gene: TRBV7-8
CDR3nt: TGTGCCAGCAGCTTAGCGTTTCCCAGGGGTGGCGATCAGCCCCAGCATTTT
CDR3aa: CASSLAFPRGGDQPQHF

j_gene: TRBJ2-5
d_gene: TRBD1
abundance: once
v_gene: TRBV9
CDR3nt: TGTGCCAGCAGCGTTTGGACAGGGGAACAAGAGACCCAGTACTTC
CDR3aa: CASSVWTGEQETQYF

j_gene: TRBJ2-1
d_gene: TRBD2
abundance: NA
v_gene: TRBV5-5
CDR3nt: TGTGCCAGCAGCCAGCGGGACTCAAAGCATGAGCAGTTCTTC
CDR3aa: CASSQRDSKHEQFF

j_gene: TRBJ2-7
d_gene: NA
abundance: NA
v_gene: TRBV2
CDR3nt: TGTGCCAGCAGTGAACAGGGAAGGGGCGAGCAGTACTTC
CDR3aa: CASSEQGRGEQYF

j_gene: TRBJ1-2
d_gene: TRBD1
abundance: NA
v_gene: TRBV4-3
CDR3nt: TGCGCCAGCAGCCAAGATATCGACAGGGCGGGAGGCTACACCTTC
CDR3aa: CASSQDIDRAGGYTF

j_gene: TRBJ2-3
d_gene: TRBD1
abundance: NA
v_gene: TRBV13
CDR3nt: TGTGCCAGCAGCTTATTGGGGACAGGGAGCACAGATACGCAGTATTTT
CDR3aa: CASSLLGTGSTDTQYF

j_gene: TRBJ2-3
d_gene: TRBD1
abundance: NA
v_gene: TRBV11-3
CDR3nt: TGTGCCAGCAGCTCGCGCGGGACAGGGTCAGATACGCAGTATTTT
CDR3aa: CASSSRGTGSDTQYF

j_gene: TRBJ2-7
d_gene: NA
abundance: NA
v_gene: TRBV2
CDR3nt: TGTGCCAGCAGTGAAACCCCTCGAGGAGAGCAGTACTTC
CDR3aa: CASSETPRGEQYF

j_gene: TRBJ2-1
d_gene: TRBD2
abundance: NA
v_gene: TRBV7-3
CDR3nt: TGTGCCAGCAGCTTAGATGCGGGGGCCTACAATGAGCAGTTCTTC
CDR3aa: CASSLDAGAYNEQFF

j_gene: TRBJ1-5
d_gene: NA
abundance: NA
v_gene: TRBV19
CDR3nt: TGTGCCAGTAGTCCCCCAGGGAATCAGCCCCAGCATTTT
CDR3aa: CASSPPGNQPQHF

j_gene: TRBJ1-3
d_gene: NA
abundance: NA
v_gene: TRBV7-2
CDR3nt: TGTGCCAGCAGCCCCGGACTGCTCTCTGGAAACACCATATATTTT
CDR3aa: CASSPGLLSGNTIYF

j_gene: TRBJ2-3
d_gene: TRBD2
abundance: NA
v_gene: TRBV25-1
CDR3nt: TGTGCCAGCAGTGGACAAGGACTAGCGAGCACAGATACGCAGTATTTT
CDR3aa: CASSGQGLASTDTQYF

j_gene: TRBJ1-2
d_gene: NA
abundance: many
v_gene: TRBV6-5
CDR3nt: TGTGCCAGTGACGCCCTCCGAGGGTATGGCTACACCTTC
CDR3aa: CASDALRGYGYTF

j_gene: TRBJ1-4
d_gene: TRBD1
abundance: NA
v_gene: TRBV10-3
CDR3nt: TGTGCCATCAGTGAGACTCCAGGGGGCGCACATGAAAAACTGTTTTTT
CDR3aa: CAISETPGGAHEKLFF

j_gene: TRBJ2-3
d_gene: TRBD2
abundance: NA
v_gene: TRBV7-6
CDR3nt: TGTGCCAGCAGCCTTAGCGGGGGGGCCGGAGATACGCAGTATTTT
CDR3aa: CASSLSGGAGDTQYF

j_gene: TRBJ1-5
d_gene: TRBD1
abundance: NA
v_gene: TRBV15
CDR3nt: TGTGCCACCAGCAGATCGACAGGGGGCAACTTCTATAGCAATCAGCCCCAGCATTTT
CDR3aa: CATSRSTGGNFYSNQPQHF

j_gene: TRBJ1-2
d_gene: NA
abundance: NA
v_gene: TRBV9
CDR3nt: TGTGCCAGCAGCGTTTTCGAACGGACAAACTATGGCTACACCTTC
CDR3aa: CASSVFERTNYGYTF

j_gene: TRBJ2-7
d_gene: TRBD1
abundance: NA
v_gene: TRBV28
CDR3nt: TGTGCCAGCAGCGGACAGGTCTACGAGCAGTACTTC
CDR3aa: CASSGQVYEQYF

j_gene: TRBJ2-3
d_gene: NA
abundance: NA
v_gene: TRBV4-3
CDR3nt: TGCGCCAGCAGCCAAGGACTTCGGAGGGGAGATACGCAGTATTTT
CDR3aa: CASSQGLRRGDTQYF

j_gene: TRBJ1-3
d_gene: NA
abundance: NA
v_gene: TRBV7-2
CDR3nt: TGTGCCAGCAGCGGCGACAGAACTGGAAACACCATATATTTT
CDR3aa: CASSGDRTGNTIYF

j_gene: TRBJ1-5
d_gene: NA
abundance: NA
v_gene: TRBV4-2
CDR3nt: TGTGCCAGCAGCCAAGAAGCGGGGGAGAATCAGCCCCAGCATTTT
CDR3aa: CASSQEAGENQPQHF

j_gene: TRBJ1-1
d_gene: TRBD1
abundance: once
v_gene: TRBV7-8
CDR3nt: TGTGCCAGCAGTTCAGAAAGGGGGCCCACTGAAGCTTTCTTT
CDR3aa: CASSSERGPTEAFF

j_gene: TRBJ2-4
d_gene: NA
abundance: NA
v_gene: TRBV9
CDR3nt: TGTGCCAGCAGCCCCAGGGGAGGGCTAGCCAAAAACATTCAGTACTTC
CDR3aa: CASSPRGGLAKNIQYF

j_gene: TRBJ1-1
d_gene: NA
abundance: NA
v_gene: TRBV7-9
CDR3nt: TGTGCCAGCAGCTTTTTACAGGAGAGAGCTTTCTTT
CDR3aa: CASSFLQERAFF

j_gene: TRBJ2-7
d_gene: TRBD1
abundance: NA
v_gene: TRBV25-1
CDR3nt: TGTGCCAGCAGATCCCCCTGGACAGGGAACTACGAGCAGTACTTC
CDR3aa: CASRSPWTGNYEQYF

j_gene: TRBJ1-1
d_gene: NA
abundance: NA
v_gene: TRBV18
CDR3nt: TGTGCCAGCTCACCCTCAAGGGGAACGAACACTGAAGCTTTCTTT
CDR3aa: CASSPSRGTNTEAFF

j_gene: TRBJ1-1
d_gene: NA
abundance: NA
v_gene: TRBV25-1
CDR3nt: TGTGCCAGCAGTGAAAACGAGTTGAACACTGAAGCTTTCTTT
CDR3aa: CASSENELNTEAFF

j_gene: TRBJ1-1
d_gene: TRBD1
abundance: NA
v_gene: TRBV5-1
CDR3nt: TGCGCCAGCAGCTACCCCCCCGGACAGGGTGGCACTGAAGCTTTCTTT
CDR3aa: CASSYPPGQGGTEAFF

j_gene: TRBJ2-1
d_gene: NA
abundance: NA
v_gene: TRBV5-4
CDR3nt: TGTGCCAGCAGCCCCGCCGCGGGCGTCAACAATGAGCAGTTCTTC
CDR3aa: CASSPAAGVNNEQFF

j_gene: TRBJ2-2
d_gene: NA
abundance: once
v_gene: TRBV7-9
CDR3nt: TGTGCCAGCCCCGGTGCGGGGGCCACCGGGGAGCTGTTTTTT
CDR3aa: CASPGAGATGELFF

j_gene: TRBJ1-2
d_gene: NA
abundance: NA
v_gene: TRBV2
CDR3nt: TGTGCCAGCAGTGCAATCTTCGGTGGTGGCTACACCTTC
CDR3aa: CASSAIFGGGYTF

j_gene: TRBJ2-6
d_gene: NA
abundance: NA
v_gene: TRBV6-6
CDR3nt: TGTGCCAGCAGCCGAAATTTGGACGGGATCATCTCTGGGGCCAACGTCCTGACTTTC
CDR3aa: CASSRNLDGIISGANVLTF

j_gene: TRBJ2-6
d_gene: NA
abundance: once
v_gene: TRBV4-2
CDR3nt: TGTGCCAGCAGCCAAGATGTCAGGGCGGGGTCTGGGGCCAACGTCCTGACTTTC
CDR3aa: CASSQDVRAGSGANVLTF

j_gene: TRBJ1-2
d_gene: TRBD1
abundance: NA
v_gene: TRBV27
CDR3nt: TGTGCCAGCAGTTTCCACCCCCGCAGATCCGGGACAGGGTATGGCTACACCTTC
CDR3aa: CASSFHPRRSGTGYGYTF

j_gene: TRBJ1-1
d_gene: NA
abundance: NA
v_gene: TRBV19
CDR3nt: TGTGCCAGTAGTATATTGGGGGGGCGGGCTGAAGCTTTCTTT
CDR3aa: CASSILGGRAEAFF

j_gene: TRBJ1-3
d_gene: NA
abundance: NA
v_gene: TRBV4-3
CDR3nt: TGCGCCAGCAGCCAAGGACGGGGCTCTGGAAACACCATATATTTT
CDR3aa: CASSQGRGSGNTIYF

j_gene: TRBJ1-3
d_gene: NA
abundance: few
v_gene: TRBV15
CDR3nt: TGTGCCACCAGCAGAGATCTCGGACTTTCTGGAAACACCATATATTTT
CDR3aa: CATSRDLGLSGNTIYF

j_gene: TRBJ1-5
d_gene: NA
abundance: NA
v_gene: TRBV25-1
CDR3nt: TGTGCCAGCAGTTACAGGGCTCAGCCCCAGCATTTT
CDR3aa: CASSYRAQPQHF

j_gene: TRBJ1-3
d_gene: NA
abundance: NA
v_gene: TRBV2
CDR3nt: TGTGCCAGCAGTGATTTTCAGGGCTTGAGCTCTGGAAACACCATATATTTT
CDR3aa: CASSDFQGLSSGNTIYF

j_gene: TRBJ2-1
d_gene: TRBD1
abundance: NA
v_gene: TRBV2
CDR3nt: TGTGCCAGCAGTCCGGACAGGGACAATGAGCAGTTCTTC
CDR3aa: CASSPDRDNEQFF

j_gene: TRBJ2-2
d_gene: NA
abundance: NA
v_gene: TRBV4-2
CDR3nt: TGTGCCAGCAGCTTACGACTAGGACGGACCGGGGAGCTGTTTTTT
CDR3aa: CASSLRLGRTGELFF

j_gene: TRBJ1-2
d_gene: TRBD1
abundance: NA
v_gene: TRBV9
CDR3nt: TGTGCCAGCAGCCTACAGGGGCCTTGGGGCTACACCTTC
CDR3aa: CASSLQGPWGYTF

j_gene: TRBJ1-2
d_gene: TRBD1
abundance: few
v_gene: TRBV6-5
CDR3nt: TGTGCCAGCAGCCAAGGACAGGTATATGGCTACACCTTC
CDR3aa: CASSQGQVYGYTF

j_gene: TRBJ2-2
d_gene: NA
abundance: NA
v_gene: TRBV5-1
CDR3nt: TGCGCCAGCAGCAGCCCCTCCACCGGGGAGCTGTTTTTT
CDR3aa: CASSSPSTGELFF

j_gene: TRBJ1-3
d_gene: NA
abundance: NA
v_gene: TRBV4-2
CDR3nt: TGTGCCAGCAGCCAAGATAAACAGGGTTATTCTGGAAACACCATATATTTT
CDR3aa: CASSQDKQGYSGNTIYF

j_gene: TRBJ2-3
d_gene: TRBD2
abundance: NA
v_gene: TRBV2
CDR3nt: TGTGCCAGCATTGGACTAGCGGGGGGGTACACAGATACGCAGTATTTT
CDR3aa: CASIGLAGGYTDTQYF

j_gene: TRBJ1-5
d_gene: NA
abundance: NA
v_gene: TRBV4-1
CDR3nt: TGCGCCAGCAGCCAAGTCTCCTTAGGACAGATTAGCAATCAGCCCCAGCATTTT
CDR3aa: CASSQVSLGQISNQPQHF

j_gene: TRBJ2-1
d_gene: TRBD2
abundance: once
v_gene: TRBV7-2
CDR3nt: TGTGCCAGCACCCCTAGCGGGGGGTACAATGAGCAGTTCTTC
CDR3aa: CASTPSGGYNEQFF

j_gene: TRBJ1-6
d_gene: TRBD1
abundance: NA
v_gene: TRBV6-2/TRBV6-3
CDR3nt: TGTGCCAGCAGTGACGGGACAGGGAATTCACCCCTCCACTTT
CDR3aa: CASSDGTGNSPLHF

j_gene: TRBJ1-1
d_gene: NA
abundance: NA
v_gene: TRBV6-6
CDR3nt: TGTGCCAGCAGGGGACAAATGAACACTGAAGCTTTCTTT
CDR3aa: CASRGQMNTEAFF